Listed here are 14 T cell receptor beta chains from one sample, sequenced in a study of blood T cell repertoires in COVID-19. Clones were sequenced by immunoSEQ multiplex PCR, and TCRdb holds only the in-frame ones, with some missing. This repertoire shows approximately 170,000 clones, approximately 80% found once; its top ten account for approximately 8.1%. Source material: peripheral blood. The receptors come from a woman older than 75 with COVID-19, enrolled during active disease.

The chain carries TRBV13 and TRBJ2-7; 12 nucleotides agree with TRBD1. Germline V CDR1 and CDR2: PRHDT, FYEKMQ (reference sequence). The CDR3 runs to 16 residues. V shed 5 bases and J 5 bases; nucleotides not matched to a gene: 10. The CDR3 sequence is CASSATGTGGPHEQYF. The CDR3 DNA is TGTGCCAGCAGCGCAACCGGGACAGGGGGCCCTCACGAGCAGTACTTC. Full variable domain (missing parts from reference TRBV13 and TRBJ2-7): AAGVIQSPRHLIKEKRETATLKCYPIPRHDTVYWYQQGPGQDPQFLISFYEKMQSDKGSIPDRFSAQQFSDYHSELNMSSLELGDSALYFCASSATGTGGPHEQYFGPGTRLTVT.

This sequence joins TRBV18 and TRBJ2-3; 7 nucleotides agree with TRBD1. Looked up from germline, CDR1 is KGHSH and CDR2 is LQKENI. The CDR3 consists of 14 residues. V was clipped by 6 bases and J by 0 bases; unmatched bases: 3. CDR3 coding DNA: TGTGCCAGCTCTCCGGACAGGAGCACAGATACGCAGTATTTT. This codes for CASSPDRSTDTQYF.

The chain carries TRBV19 and TRBJ1-2; no clear D gene. Germline lookup yields CDR1 LNHDA and CDR2 SQIVND (reference sequence). V lost 0 bases and J 1 base, leaving 9 bases between the germline ends. The CDR3 length is 15 residues. CDR3 in amino acids: CASSIEPGYNYGYTF. The CDR3 nucleotides read TGTGCCAGTAGTATAGAGCCAGGATATAACTATGGCTACACCTTC.

The sample holds a few counts of this clone. CDR3 bases: TGTGCCAGCAGGGCTGGGGGGAGCAATCAGCCCCAGCATTTT. The encoded protein is CASRAGGSNQPQHF. V gene TRBV6-5 combines with J gene TRBJ1-5, with TRBD1 as a possible D gene (5 bases). Germline V gives CDR1 MNHEY, CDR2 SVGAGI. V gave up 6 bases and J gave up 1 base, with 10 bases separating them. This CDR3 spans 14 amino acids.

The chain couples TRBV9 to TRBJ2-7; D not resolved. This CDR3 has 14 residues. The germline V gene encodes CDR1 SGDLS and CDR2 YYNGEE. V dropped 4 bases and J dropped 0 bases, with 11 bases sitting between them. The CDR3 bases are TGTGCCAGCAGCATACGAGCTGACTCCTACGAGCAGTACTTC. Amino acids: CASSIRADSYEQYF.

Only one count was recorded for this clone. This chain joins TRBV10-1 and TRBJ1-2; D may be TRBD1 (6 bases). Trimming removed 7 bases at V and 1 base at J, with 19 bases between. The CDR3 sequence is 16 residues long. Germline CDR1 and CDR2: WNHNN and SYGVQD (reference sequence). CDR3 sequence (DNA): TGCGCCAGCACCCAGGGGAGGGGGGAGTATAACTATGGCTACACCTTC. The encoded protein is CASTQGRGEYNYGYTF.

The chain joins TRBV10-3 to TRBJ1-1, with 8 bases matching TRBD1. The CDR3 spans 14 residues. After removal of 6 bases from V and 0 bases from J, the junction contained 3 bases not matched to a gene. The germline V gene encodes CDR1 ENHRY and CDR2 SYGVKD. In DNA, the CDR3 is TGTGCCATCAGGCAGGGGGCAATGAACACTGAAGCTTTCTTT. It is translated as CAIRQGAMNTEAFF.

This clone appeared once. The chain carries TRBV6-5 and TRBJ1-2; D perhaps matches TRBD1 (5 bases). The length of the CDR3 is 13 residues. Germline CDR1 MNHEY, CDR2 SVGAGI. CDR3: CTNSTVGGGGYTF. CDR3 nucleotides: TGTACCAACAGTACGGTGGGGGGAGGTGGCTACACCTTC.

The chain has TRBV3-1 (or the pseudogene TRBV3-2) and TRBJ2-3, with D uncertain. CDR3 length: 16 residues. V lost 0 bases to trimming and J lost 2 bases, with 12 bases between them. The germline CDR1 and CDR2 sequences are LGHDT and YNNKEL (reference sequence). DNA of the CDR3: TGTGCCAGCAGCCAAGATCTGAGGTCCTACACAGATACGCAGTATTTT. Its protein product is CASSQDLRSYTDTQYF.

The chain has TRBV19 and TRBJ2-1, with D maybe TRBD1 (5 bases). This CDR3 comprises 16 residues. Trimming left V 7 bases short and J 4 bases short, with 20 bases between. CDR1 is LNHDA, CDR2 SQIVND, per germline (reference sequence). The CDR3 loop reads CASTPRGRATYNEQFF. The CDR3, as DNA: TGTGCCAGTACCCCTAGGGGCAGGGCCACTTACAATGAGCAGTTCTTC.

This clone has a handful of counts. This chain uses TRBV18 with TRBJ1-2; 10 bases fit TRBD1. Germline CDR1 reads KGHSH; CDR2 reads LQKENI. This CDR3 is 19 amino acids long. V shed 3 bases and J 2 bases; nucleotides not matched to a gene: 15. The CDR3 DNA reads TGTGCCAGCTCACCCCAGAGGGGTAGTGTGGGACAGGGGAACTATGGCTACACCTTC. Translating it yields CASSPQRGSVGQGNYGYTF.

The chain recombines TRBV9 with TRBJ2-5; D is possibly TRBD1 (6 bases). V was trimmed by 4 bases and J by 5 bases, leaving 15 bases between them. This CDR3 has 14 residues. Germline values: CDR1 SGDLS, CDR2 YYNGEE. As DNA, the CDR3 is TGTGCCAGCAGCCGCCAGGGGTTGTTGGAGACCCAGTACTTC. It specifies CASSRQGLLETQYF.

The chain has TRBV20-1 and TRBJ1-5; weak D call: TRBD1 (5 bases). Germline lookup yields CDR1 DFQATT and CDR2 SNEGSKA (reference sequence). This CDR3 has 15 residues. Trimming removed 3 bases at V and 6 bases at J, with 18 bases between. The CDR3 reads CSASGGWQGAQPQHF. CDR3 coding DNA: TGCAGTGCTAGTGGGGGTTGGCAGGGCGCTCAGCCCCAGCATTTT.

The V call is TRBV9, the J call TRBJ2-7, with TRBD1 matching 8 bases. Losses at the gene ends were 3 bases for V and 4 bases for J; bases not matched to a gene: 3. From germline, CDR1 is SGDLS and CDR2 YYNGEE. This CDR3 is built from 13 residues. The CDR3 DNA reads as TGTGCCAGCAGCGGTCAGGGGGCATACGAGCAGTACTTC. Translation gives CASSGQGAYEQYF.